One sample yielded the 25 T cell receptor beta chains listed below, sequenced in a study of T cells in Graves' hyperthyroidism and ophthalmopathy. It was RNA transcripts that yielded the amplified TCR beta CDR3 regions. HTBI primers were employed in a first-round RT-PCR of the TCR CDR3. TCRdb passed the multiplex PCR reads through MiXCR, listing each CDR3 protein once. The table includes 500,000 or so distinct CDR3 sequences, about 16% detected once. Sequencing was carried out using blood. All receptors derive from a woman in her twenties or thirties with Graves' ophthalmopathy.

With regard to this clonotype: It may be a read error: a sequence one base away is much more abundant. This sequence joins TRBV20-1 and TRBJ2-2; TRBD2 is a possible D gene (5 bases). This CDR3 has 16 residues. V was clipped by 6 bases and J by 3 bases, with 20 bases between them. CDR1 and CDR2 (germline): DFQATT, SNEGSKA (reference sequence). In DNA form, the CDR3 reads TGCAGTGCGAAATACTATAGCGCCTGGGACACCGGGGAGCTGTTTTTT. Its protein product is CSAKYYSAWDTGELFF.

V gene TRBV6-1 combines with J gene TRBJ2-3, with TRBD2 identical over 9 bases. Germline CDR1 and CDR2: MNHNS and SASEGT. The CDR3 runs to 15 residues. J was trimmed by 6 bases and V by 8 bases; bases with no gene match: 12. CDR3 sequence: CASRIAGEGEDTQYF. Here the CDR3 DNA reads TGTGCCAGCCGAATAGCGGGAGAGGGGGAGGATACGCAGTATTTT.

The chain couples TRBV12-3 or TRBV12-4 to TRBJ2-3, with 9 nucleotides matching TRBD1. CDR3 length: 15 residues. V was clipped by 7 bases and J by 3 bases; unmatched bases: 8. In nucleotides, the CDR3 is TGTGCCAGCAAATTGGGACAGGGTCGGACAGATACGCAGTATTTT. Amino acids: CASKLGQGRTDTQYF.

V is TRBV20-1 and J is TRBJ1-2; 7 nucleotides agree with TRBD1. CDR1 and CDR2 (germline): DFQATT, SNEGSKA (reference sequence). V shed 5 bases, J shed 4 bases, and the junction held 7 bases outside the gene matches. The CDR3 extends over 13 amino acids. CDR3 region: CSAPWGQLYGYTF. CDR3 nucleotides: TGCAGTGCTCCGTGGGGACAGCTCTATGGCTACACCTTC.

This clonotype was counted many times. The rearrangement joins TRBV28 to TRBJ2-5, with TRBD1 matching 10 bases. J lost 5 bases, V lost 7 bases, and 10 bases had no gene match. CDR3 length: 15 amino acids. Germline loops: CDR1 MDHEN, CDR2 SYDVKM. CDR3 nucleotide sequence: TGTGCCAGCACCCCGCGGGGACAGGGGACGGAGACCCAGTACTTC. It codes for CASTPRGQGTETQYF.

This clonotype was observed at least ten times. In nucleotides, the CDR3 is TGTGCCAGCAGCGAGGGTCATGTGGCGGTCGGGGAGCTGTTTTTT. It is translated as CASSEGHVAVGELFF. The V and J genes are TRBV6-1 and TRBJ2-2; D is possibly TRBD2 (5 bases). This CDR3 spans 15 amino acids. CDR1 and CDR2 (germline): MNHNS, SASEGT. V was clipped by 6 bases and J by 7 bases, with 18 bases between them.

The chain carries TRBV9 and TRBJ2-2; unclear D gene. The CDR3 extends over 17 amino acids. V lost 5 bases, J lost 0 bases, and 17 bases lay in between. The germline gives CDR1 SGDLS, CDR2 YYNGEE. This chain's CDR3 is CASSRSLGRTNTGELFF. The CDR3 bases are TGTGCCAGCAGTCGTAGTTTGGGCAGAACGAACACCGGGGAGCTGTTTTTT.

The table lists this clonotype with many counts. This chain uses TRBV5-5 with TRBJ1-2; D is perhaps TRBD1 (5 bases). The length of the CDR3 is 13 residues. V lost 0 bases to trimming and J lost 5 bases, with 8 bases between them. CDR1 and CDR2 from the germline V gene are SGHKS and YYEKEE (reference sequence). The CDR3, as DNA: TGTGCCAGCAGCTTGGAGGGACGATATGGCTACACCTTC. It encodes CASSLEGRYGYTF.

Many counts were recorded for this clonotype. V and J are TRBV20-1 and TRBJ2-7; TRBD2 matches at 10 bases. CDR1 is DFQATT, CDR2 SNEGSKA, per germline (reference sequence). The CDR3 is 15 residues long. Germline trimming cut 1 base from V and 5 bases from J; bases unmatched to any gene: 8. CDR3 DNA: TGCAGTGCTAGAGTTATAGGGACTAGCGCGGACGAGCAGTACTTC. As protein: CSARVIGTSADEQYF.

This clonotype occurred many times. The chain joins TRBV11-2 to TRBJ2-7, with D possibly being TRBD2 (6 bases). This CDR3 comprises 12 residues. The germline gives CDR1 SGHAT, CDR2 FQNNGV. Deletions cut 8 bases from V and 7 bases from J, with 15 bases between. The CDR3 here is CASARDRREQYF. CDR3 DNA: TGTGCCAGCGCGCGGGACCGTCGGGAGCAGTACTTC.

The genes are TRBV20-1 and TRBJ1-5, with TRBD1 matching over 10 bases. CDR3 length equals 18 residues. Trimming at V came to 4 bases and at J to 1 base, leaving 13 bases not matched to a gene. Germline assignment: CDR1 DFQATT and CDR2 SNEGSKA (reference sequence). The CDR3 DNA is TGCAGTGCTATAAGACCGGGACAGGGGAGAGTAAGCAATCAGCCCCAGCATTTT. It is translated as CSAIRPGQGRVSNQPQHF.

This clonotype was observed a few times. The V and J genes are TRBV6-2 or TRBV6-3 and TRBJ2-7; D remains ambiguous. CDR1 and CDR2 from the germline V gene are MNHEY and SVGEGT. The CDR3 length is 15 residues. V lost 2 bases and J 0 bases, leaving 11 bases between the germline ends. CDR3 amino acids: CASSYAAASSYEQYF. The CDR3 DNA reads as TGTGCCAGCAGTTACGCGGCAGCCAGCTCCTACGAGCAGTACTTC.

This clonotype has just a few counts. The genes are TRBV10-3 and TRBJ1-3; unclear D gene. The CDR3 is 12 residues long. The germline CDR1 and CDR2 sequences are ENHRY and SYGVKD. Deletions cut 7 bases from V and 5 bases from J, with 9 bases between. The CDR3 region is CAIMDLRNTIYF. Written as DNA, the CDR3 is TGTGCCATCATGGACTTACGAAACACCATATATTTT.

This clonotype was observed many times. The V and J genes are TRBV7-2 and TRBJ2-2; TRBD1 or TRBD2 may be the D gene (6 bases each). Looked up from germline, CDR1 is SGHTA and CDR2 is FQGNSA. The CDR3 loop spans 14 amino acids. The ends were cut back, 6 bases at V and 5 bases at J, with 13 bases in the middle. CDR3 amino acids: CASSKGGFTGELFF. The CDR3 nucleotides read TGTGCCAGCAGTAAAGGGGGGTTTACCGGGGAGCTGTTTTTT.

This clonotype was counted only a few times. The chain joins TRBV18 to TRBJ1-6; D is ambiguous. V was clipped by 3 bases and J by 5 bases, with 14 bases between them. Per the germline V gene, CDR1 is KGHSH and CDR2 is LQKENI. This CDR3 has 16 residues. DNA of the CDR3: TGTGCCAGCTCACCGTCCCAGCCAGTGGATAATTCACCCCTCCACTTT. Encoded protein: CASSPSQPVDNSPLHF.

This clonotype was counted ten times or more. The rearrangement joins TRBV28 to TRBJ1-2; D uncertain. This CDR3 has 15 residues. Germline V CDR1 and CDR2: MDHEN, SYDVKM. Trimming shortened V by 2 bases and J by 4 bases, and 14 bases separated the two germline ends. In DNA, the CDR3 is TGTGCCAGCAGTTTAGCGGTGGGAGATGGCTATGGCTACACCTTC. Its translation: CASSLAVGDGYGYTF.

For the CDR3, the DNA is TGCGCCAGCAGCCAAGGAAGGAGGAGCGGAAGGGAAAACATTCAGTACTTC. Protein sequence: CASSQGRRSGRENIQYF. This chain links TRBV4-3 with TRBJ2-4, with a possible D match to TRBD2 (5 bases). The CDR3 runs to 17 residues. Germline lookup yields CDR1 LGHNA and CDR2 YSLEER. Trimming left V 1 base short and J 5 bases short, with 18 bases between.

About this clonotype itself: It may be a read error: a sequence one base away is much more abundant. V and J are TRBV2 and TRBJ2-7; D tentatively fits TRBD1 or TRBD2 (6 bases each). The CDR3 contains 14 residues. The V end lost 4 bases, the J end lost 7 bases, and 17 bases lay between the germline ends. Germline CDR1 SNHLY, CDR2 FYNNEI. CDR3 nucleotide sequence: TGTGCCAGCAGTGGAATGCCGGGGGCCGGGGAGCAGTACTTC. This gives the protein CASSGMPGAGEQYF.

The sample holds many counts of this clonotype. Sequence at one end of the junction differs from germline and may be a read error. This chain connects TRBV29-1 to TRBJ2-1; 11 positions match TRBD2. The CDR3 is 15 amino acids. The germline CDR1 and CDR2 sequences are SQVTM and ANQGSEA. The CDR3 coding sequence is TGCAGCCTTGATGATATAGCGGGAGGGCCTAATGAGCAGTTCTTC. Translated: CSLDDIAGGPNEQFF.

Here the CDR3 reads CASSVRGGSSPLHF. The CDR3 DNA sequence: TGTGCCAGCAGCGTACGAGGGGGTAGTTCACCCCTCCACTTT. The rearrangement links TRBV9 to TRBJ1-6, with D perhaps TRBD1 (6 bases). The CDR3 consists of 14 residues. The germline V gene encodes CDR1 SGDLS and CDR2 YYNGEE. Trimming took 1 base from V and 9 from J, leaving 11 bases between them.

In this sample, this clonotype turned up many times. The V call is TRBV20-1, the J call TRBJ1-2, with 12 positions matching TRBD1. The trim removed 3 bases at V and 7 bases at J, leaving 9 bases unmatched. CDR1 is DFQATT and CDR2 is SNEGSKA in the germline V gene (reference sequence). CDR3 length equals 15 residues. The CDR3 reads CSARDRDRGQGGYTF. DNA for the CDR3: TGCAGTGCTAGGGACCGGGACAGGGGGCAGGGTGGCTACACCTTC.

This clonotype was counted at least ten times. J is TRBJ2-1 and V is TRBV28, with 7 positions matching TRBD2. Trimming took 3 bases from V and 6 from J; bases not matched to a gene: 8. This CDR3 region has 15 residues. Germline CDR1 is MDHEN and CDR2 is SYDVKM. In DNA, the CDR3 is TGTGCCAGCAGTTTTCAAGCGGGAATGGGCAATGAGCAGTTCTTC. It is translated as CASSFQAGMGNEQFF.

This clonotype showed up just a few times. The chain joins TRBV24-1 to TRBJ2-1, with 9 bases identical to TRBD2. The CDR3 loop spans 17 amino acids. Germline V gene sequence: CDR1 KGHDR, CDR2 SFDVKD. Trimming cost V 3 bases and J 0 bases; bases outside gene matches: 5. CDR3 sequence reads: CATSDPGTSLSYNEQFF. CDR3 in DNA: TGTGCCACCAGTGATCCCGGGACTAGCCTCTCCTACAATGAGCAGTTCTTC.

In DNA form, the CDR3 reads TGTGCCAGCGGGGACAGGGCGGACTCTGGAAACACCATATATTTT. Its protein is CASGDRADSGNTIYF. This chain joins TRBV28 and TRBJ1-3; the match to TRBD1 covers 9 bases. V was clipped by 8 bases and J by 0 bases; unmatched bases: 5. The germline gives CDR1 MDHEN, CDR2 SYDVKM. The CDR3 totals 15 residues.

The CDR3 nucleotides read TGTGCCAGCAGACAAGGCCCAGCGGGGGGCGAGCAGTACTTC. Translated: CASRQGPAGGEQYF. The chain couples TRBV9 to TRBJ2-7; 9 bases agree with TRBD2. The CDR3 covers 14 residues. Germline CDR1 SGDLS, CDR2 YYNGEE. V was clipped by 5 bases and J by 6 bases; unmatched bases: 9.